The 11 T cell receptor beta chains presented below share a single source sample, sequenced in a study of T cells in women clearing cervical HPV infection. The repertoire was sequenced with immunoSEQ multiplex PCR; TCRdb's copy has only in-frame clones and lacks some. This table lists tens of thousands of clones. The sample taken for sequencing was blood buffy coat. The receptor set was obtained from a woman between 18 and 70 years old with a cervical HPV16 infection that either progressed to CIN3+ or cleared (not recorded which).

Remarks on this clone: The CDR3 extends 3 residues past the end of the read, so its final part is completed from the germline J gene. The chain is built from TRBV6-2 or TRBV6-3 and TRBJ1-5; D remains unclear. The CDR3 runs 14 residues. V lost 7 bases and J 4 bases, leaving 14 bases between the germline ends. Germline V gene data show CDR1 as MNHEY and CDR2 as SVGEGT. Here the CDR3 reads CASTRQGGNQPQHF. Incomplete CDR3 DNA: TGTGCCAGCACTCGACAAGGCGGGAATCAGCCC.

To note about this clone: The read terminates 3 residues before the CDR3 end, so the remaining end is supplied by the germline J gene. The chain links TRBV5-5 to TRBJ1-5, with D maybe TRBD1 (6 bases). Germline CDR1 SGHKS, CDR2 YYEKEE (reference sequence). The V gene lost 4 bases and the J gene lost 1 base, with 12 bases spanning the gap. The CDR3 extends over 15 amino acids. The CDR3 sequence is CASSGTGLSNQPQHF. The DNA read from the CDR3 is TGTGCCAGCAGCGGAACAGGGTTAAGCAATCAGCCC. The full variable domain, in which reference TRBV5-5 and TRBJ1-5 provide the parts outside the CDR3, is DAGVTQSPTHLIKTRGQQVTLRCSPISGHKSVSWYQQVLGQGPQFIFQYYEKEERGRGNFPDRFSARQFPNYSSELNVNALLLGDSALYLCASSGTGLSNQPQHFGDGTRLSIL.

A word on this clone: The CDR3 is cut off 3 residues early in the read; its end comes from the germline J gene. The chain combines TRBV11-2 with TRBJ1-2; D gene unclear. The CDR3 sequence is 12 residues long. Germline V gives CDR1 SGHAT, CDR2 FQNNGV. CDR3 sequence reads: CASSARSYDYTF. The CDR3 DNA, read in part, is TGTGCCAGCAGCGCACGGTCCTACGAC.

Note on this clone: The CDR3 extends 3 residues past the end of the read, so its final part is completed from the germline J gene. This chain uses TRBV5-5 with TRBJ2-3, with TRBD2 matching 9 bases. There are 15 residues in the CDR3. CDR1 SGHKS and CDR2 YYEKEE come from the germline V gene (reference sequence). The CDR3 DNA, read in part, is TGTGCCAGCAGCTTAGTAGCGGGGGTCCAAGAGACG. Its protein is CASSLVAGVQET. The whole CDR3 is CASSLVAGVQETQYF.

About this clone: The CDR3 extends 3 residues past the end of the read, so its final part is completed from the germline J gene. V gene TRBV5-1 combines with J gene TRBJ1-4; D perhaps matches TRBD1 (5 bases). The V gene's germline CDR1 is SGHRS and CDR2 YFSETQ. V was shortened by 0 bases and J by 5 bases, with 11 bases between the two germline ends. This CDR3 contains 15 residues. CDR3 in amino acids: CASSLAAGGNEKLFF. CDR3 DNA, as far as it was read: TGCGCCAGCAGCTTGGCCGCCGGGGGAAATGAAAAA.

CDR3 protein: CSGKGGSEGDGYTF. CDR3 DNA (partial): TGCAGCGGGAAGGGCGGCTCCGAAGGGGATGGC. The gene calls are TRBV29-1 and TRBJ1-2, with D possibly TRBD1 on 5 matching bases. The read ends 3 residues before the CDR3 terminus; that terminus is restored from the germline J gene. The CDR3 consists of 14 residues. Germline CDR1 and CDR2: SQVTM and ANQGSEA. V gave up 7 bases and J gave up 6 bases, with 21 bases separating them.

Comments on this clone: The CDR3 goes on 3 residues after the read ends, and that part is filled in from the germline J gene. The rearrangement joins TRBV5-1 to TRBJ1-5; 10 bases match TRBD1. Germline V gene lookup returns CDR1 SGHRS and CDR2 YFSETQ. V gave up 0 bases and J gave up 3 bases; unmatched junction bases: 9. The CDR3 spans 18 residues. The chain's CDR3 is CASSLAPGTGANNQPQHF. CDR3 DNA (partial): TGCGCCAGCAGCTTGGCCCCCGGGACAGGGGCGAACAATCAGCCC.

Notes on this clone: The sequence runs out 3 residues before the end of the CDR3; the remainder is reconstructed from the germline J gene. The V and J genes are TRBV5-4 and TRBJ1-2; 8 positions agree with TRBD1. The germline V gene has CDR1 SGHNT and CDR2 YYREEE (reference sequence). V trimming: 5 bases; J trimming: 7 bases; junction bases outside the gene matches: 4. The CDR3 covers 12 residues. The chain's CDR3 is CASRQGALGYTF. Partial CDR3 DNA: TGTGCCAGCAGGCAGGGGGCTCTTGGC.

Details on this clone: Read sequence stops 3 residues before the CDR3 end, and the germline J gene provides the missing end. The chain carries TRBV14 and TRBJ1-1, with D unresolved. From germline, CDR1 is SGHDN and CDR2 FVKESK. The CDR3 is made up of 14 amino acids. V was clipped by 3 bases and J by 1 base, with 9 bases between them. The sequenced CDR3 bases are TGTGCCAGCAGCCACAGAGTATCGAACACTGAA. Its translation is CASSHRVSNTE. The full CDR3 sequence reads CASSHRVSNTEAFF.

About this clone itself: The read halts 3 residues ahead of the CDR3 end, with the missing end drawn from the germline J gene. The gene calls are TRBV10-1 and TRBJ2-2, with a tentative D call TRBD2 (6 bases). This CDR3 is 13 amino acids long. The germline V gene has CDR1 WNHNN and CDR2 SYGVQD (reference sequence). Trimming took off 6 bases at V and 5 bases at J, with 10 bases between the two ends. CDR3 region: CASRNGGTGELFF. CDR3 DNA, as far as it was read: TGCGCCAGCAGAAACGGGGGTACCGGGGAG.

Points on this clone: Read coverage stops 3 residues before the CDR3 terminus; the germline J gene supplies the remainder. The sample contains more than one DNA sequence encoding this CDR3. V gene TRBV2 combines with J gene TRBJ1-3; tentative D call: TRBD1 (6 bases). This CDR3 contains 13 residues. The V end lost 8 bases, the J end lost 2 bases, and 10 bases lay between the germline ends. The V gene's germline CDR1 is SNHLY and CDR2 FYNNEI. Incomplete CDR3 DNA: TGTGCCAGCCACGGACAGACTGGAAACACC. This gives the protein CASHGQTGNT. The entire CDR3 reads CASHGQTGNTIYF.